The clone carrying this T cell receptor (beta chain) was detected many times. Mismatch with germline at one junction end may stem from a read error. This specimen comes from a study of T cells in Graves' hyperthyroidism and ophthalmopathy. Overall study: At initial diagnosis, before any treatment had begun, peripheral blood was obtained.

Amplification of TCR beta CDR3 regions was performed using RNA transcripts as template. The HTBI primer set was used in a first-round RT-PCR of the TCR CDR3. Each CDR3 protein is one row after TCRdb ran MiXCR on the multiplex PCR reads. The sample holds hundreds of thousands of distinct CDR3 sequences, roughly 15% seen once. The sequenced sample consisted of blood. This clonotype was obtained from a man between 18 and 35 years old with Graves' ophthalmopathy.

CDR3 region: CASSLGGSETQYF. The CDR3, as DNA: TGTGCCAGCAGTTTGGGCGGGAGTGAGACCCAGTACTTC. This chain links TRBV5-1 with TRBJ2-5, with 7 nucleotides matching TRBD2. The CDR3 has 13 amino acids. The germline V gene has CDR1 SGHRS and CDR2 YFSETQ.